Listed below are T cell receptor beta chains from one sample, sequenced in a study of blood T cell repertoires in COVID-19. Assay: immunoSEQ multiplex PCR; the TCRdb copy retains only in-frame clones and omits some. Among about 150,000 clones listed, 65% to 85% were seen once. Specimen: peripheral blood. Receptor source: a man aged 45-65 years with active or convalescent COVID-19. The CDR3 runs from the conserved cysteine through the conserved F or W. D genes are given only for firm matches. Where a row states a size, it is once, few, many or the class of an expanded clone; other rows omit it.

TRBJ1-3 | - | - | TRBV7-9 | TGTGCCAGCAGCTTAAACCAGGGGACTGGAAACACCATATATTTT | CASSLNQGTGNTIYF
TRBJ1-2 | - | TRBD1 | TRBV3-1/TRBV3-2 | TGTGCCAGCAGCCCTCGGACAGGGAGGGATGGCTACACCTTC | CASSPRTGRDGYTF
TRBJ1-6 | - | - | TRBV28 | TGTGCCAGCAGTTTACACAGGGATAATTCACCCCTCCACTTT | CASSLHRDNSPLHF
TRBJ2-7 | - | TRBD1 | TRBV9 | TGTGCCAGCAGCGTGTCACAGGGGGTATACGAGCAGTACTTC | CASSVSQGVYEQYF
TRBJ1-2 | few | - | TRBV2 | TGTGCCAGCCGTCCAGGGCCTCTGAACTATGGCTACACCTTC | CASRPGPLNYGYTF
TRBJ2-3 | - | TRBD2 | TRBV28 | TGTGCCAGCAGTTCGAGACTAGCGGGCTTCACAGATACGCAGTATTTT | CASSSRLAGFTDTQYF
TRBJ2-1 | - | - | TRBV19 | TGTGCCAGTAGTTCCCCCCAGGGCCGCCGTCAGTTCTTC | CASSSPQGRRQFF
TRBJ2-6 | - | - | TRBV1 | TGCACCAGCAGCCAGACAGGATTTAAGGCTGGGGCCAACGTCCTGACTTTC | CTSSQTGFKAGANVLTF
TRBJ2-1 | - | - | TRBV5-1 | TGCGCCAGCCGCCTAGCCGCTAGCTCCTACAATGAGCAGTTCTTC | CASRLAASSYNEQFF
TRBJ2-2 | - | - | TRBV6-5 | TGTGCCACCGTCTTTGCCGGGAGTTTGACCGGGGAGCTGTTTTTT | CATVFAGSLTGELFF
TRBJ1-2 | - | - | TRBV27 | TGTGCCAGCATCCTATTCAAGGGGAACTACTATGGCTACACCTTC | CASILFKGNYYGYTF
TRBJ2-1 | - | - | TRBV19 | TGTGCCAGTAGTATAAGGGGATCTTACAATGAGCAGTTCTTC | CASSIRGSYNEQFF
TRBJ2-7 | - | TRBD2 | TRBV19 | TGTGCCAGTGCCCCGGGGAGGGCCTACGAGCAGTACTTC | CASAPGRAYEQYF
TRBJ2-3 | - | TRBD2 | TRBV5-1 | TGCGCCAGCAGCCTAAGACTAGCGGAGGGGAATACGCAGTATTTT | CASSLRLAEGNTQYF
TRBJ1-4 | few | - | TRBV27 | TGTGCCAGCAGTCCGCAGGGCGTGGAAAAACTGTTTTTT | CASSPQGVEKLFF
TRBJ2-3 | once | TRBD2 | TRBV18 | TGTGCCAGCTCACCAACTAGCGGGAGTACAGATACGCAGTATTTT | CASSPTSGSTDTQYF
TRBJ1-1 | medium-sized | TRBD1 | TRBV28 | TGTGCCAGCAGCCGCCCGGGGCAGGGGGGTGGGGGCCATGGCCCTGAAGCTTTCTTT | CASSRPGQGGGGHGPEAFF
TRBJ1-6 | - | TRBD1 | TRBV2 | TGTGCCAGCAGTGAAAGCCAGGGGGCGGGATCACCCCTCCACTTT | CASSESQGAGSPLHF
TRBJ1-5 | - | - | TRBV25-1 | TGTGCCAGCAGTGACACTGGCAATCAGCCCCAGCATTTT | CASSDTGNQPQHF
TRBJ2-7 | - | TRBD1 | TRBV19 | TGTGCCAGTAGTACCCGGGACAGGGCCACCTACGAGCAGTACTTC | CASSTRDRATYEQYF
TRBJ2-3 | - | - | TRBV6-5 | TGTGCCAGCAGTTTGACAGGTGGTAGTAGAGATACGCAGTATTTT | CASSLTGGSRDTQYF
TRBJ1-2 | - | - | TRBV6-1 | TGTGCCAGCAGTGAAGAACAGGGTAACTATGGCTACACCTTC | CASSEEQGNYGYTF